These 28 T cell receptor beta chains share one sample of origin, sequenced in a study of blood T cell repertoires in COVID-19. Produced via immunoSEQ multiplex PCR; TCRdb's table is partial and in-frame only. The table shows 380,000 or so clones, with roughly 80% occurring only once. The sequenced sample was peripheral blood. These TCRs come from a human donor with acute or convalescent COVID-19. The donor label of this sample is uncertain.

This clone was seen a handful of times. V usage is TRBV28 and J usage is TRBJ1-1; D not resolved. This CDR3 is 14 amino acids long. Germline V lookup: CDR1 MDHEN, CDR2 SYDVKM. V lost 3 bases to trimming and J lost 0 bases, with 8 bases between them. CDR3 sequence: CASSFWQMNTEAFF. Written as DNA, the CDR3 is TGTGCCAGCAGTTTTTGGCAGATGAACACTGAAGCTTTCTTT.

The genes are TRBV6-4 and TRBJ2-3; 13 bases align to TRBD2. CDR1 and CDR2 from the germline V gene are MRHNA and SNTAGT. This CDR3 is built from 16 residues. V was clipped by 8 bases and J by 2 bases; unmatched bases: 7. CDR3 amino acids: CASGLAGVLYTDTQYF. DNA for the CDR3: TGTGCCAGCGGACTAGCGGGGGTTCTATACACAGATACGCAGTATTTT.

The genes are TRBV4-1 and TRBJ1-1; D not certain. The germline V gene has CDR1 MGHRA and CDR2 YSYEKL. V lost 4 bases and J lost 0, with 21 bases in between. This CDR3 spans 18 amino acids. The CDR3 is CASSRWRVPRGMNTEAFF. The CDR3 DNA reads as TGCGCCAGCAGCCGGTGGCGGGTCCCTCGCGGGATGAACACTGAAGCTTTCTTT.

This sequence joins TRBV30 and TRBJ1-1; a possible D gene is TRBD1 (5 bases). This CDR3 is 15 amino acids long. Trimming cost V 0 bases and J 3 bases, with 14 bases left between them. Germline V gene lookup returns CDR1 GTSNPN and CDR2 SVGIG (reference sequence). As DNA, the CDR3 is TGTGCCTGGAGTGTACTGAAGCGCAGGGACACTGAAGCTTTCTTT. It codes for CAWSVLKRRDTEAFF.

The chain links TRBV16 to TRBJ1-1; D is perhaps TRBD1 (6 bases). Trimming left V 4 bases short and J 1 base short, with 13 bases between. The CDR3 runs 15 residues. The germline CDR1 and CDR2 sequences are KGHSY and FQNENV. The DNA of the CDR3 is TGTGCCAGCAGCCGCAGGGGAGGGAGGAACACTGAAGCTTTCTTT. It translates to CASSRRGGRNTEAFF.

The chain links TRBV10-3 to TRBJ2-2; possible D gene TRBD1, 6 bases. The CDR3 totals 19 residues. Germline CDR1 is ENHRY and CDR2 is SYGVKD. Trimming removed 10 bases at V and 6 bases at J, with 33 bases between. This CDR3 is CARYYITNGYREGAGELFF. Here the CDR3 DNA reads TGTGCCAGATATTACATTACAAACGGGTACAGGGAAGGAGCCGGGGAGCTGTTTTTT.

The V and J genes are TRBV19 and TRBJ2-3; D gene ambiguous. This CDR3 comprises 13 residues. V gave up 1 base and J gave up 2 bases, with 4 bases separating them. CDR1 and CDR2 (germline): LNHDA, SQIVND (reference sequence). CDR3 nucleotide sequence: TGTGCCAGTAGTATAGCACACACAGATACGCAGTATTTT. Translation gives CASSIAHTDTQYF.

The chain employs TRBV5-1 and TRBJ2-2; 7 bases are shared with TRBD2. Germline assignment: CDR1 SGHRS and CDR2 YFSETQ. The CDR3 totals 17 residues. V gave up 1 base and J gave up 2 bases; unmatched junction bases: 8. The CDR3 is CASSLYNRDYNTGELFF. In nucleotides, the CDR3 is TGCGCCAGCAGCTTGTATAACCGGGACTACAACACCGGGGAGCTGTTTTTT.

This chain connects TRBV16 to TRBJ1-5; the D is unclear. CDR1 KGHSY and CDR2 FQNENV come from the germline V gene. The CDR3 is 13 residues long. With 3 bases removed from V and 11 bases from J, the gap between germline ends came to 14 bases. Here the CDR3 reads CASSQASVITQHF. The CDR3 DNA follows: TGTGCCAGCAGCCAGGCAAGTGTCATAACCCAGCATTTT.

The J gene is TRBJ1-2, the V gene TRBV3-1 (or the pseudogene TRBV3-2), with D possibly TRBD1 on 5 matching bases. V was clipped by 1 base and J by 4 bases, with 10 bases between them. The CDR3 consists of 14 residues. Germline V gives CDR1 LGHDT, CDR2 YNNKEL (reference sequence). CDR3 sequence: CASSQAGSSYGYTF. DNA of the CDR3: TGTGCCAGCAGCCAAGCAGGGTCGAGCTATGGCTACACCTTC.

This clone has more than one count but fewer than ten. This chain uses TRBV7-9 with TRBJ2-1, with D possibly TRBD2 on 5 matching bases. The CDR3 is 17 amino acids. Trimming stripped 1 base from V and 1 base from J, with 14 bases between. The germline V gene encodes CDR1 SEHNR and CDR2 FQNEAQ (reference sequence). CDR3 protein: CASSLVGGFSSYNEQFF. The CDR3, as DNA: TGTGCCAGCAGCTTAGTAGGAGGATTTTCTTCCTACAATGAGCAGTTCTTC.

The chain recombines TRBV7-9 with TRBJ2-1; D perhaps matches TRBD1 (5 bases). This CDR3 is built from 14 residues. Germline V gene lookup returns CDR1 SEHNR and CDR2 FQNEAQ (reference sequence). Trimming took off 5 bases at V and 10 bases at J, with 18 bases between the two ends. The CDR3 nucleotides are TGTGCCAGCAGCGCTACAACCTTTCAGGGAGAGCAGTTCTTC. It encodes CASSATTFQGEQFF. Drawing the rest from reference TRBV7-9 and TRBJ2-1, the complete variable domain is DTGVSQNPRHKITKRGQNVTFRCDPISEHNRLYWYRQTLGQGPEFLTYFQNEAQLEKSRLLSDRFSAERPKGSFSTLEIQRTEQGDSAMYLCASSATTFQGEQFFGPGTRLTVL.

This chain connects TRBV2 to TRBJ2-2, with D possibly matching TRBD1 (7 bases). The V end lost 1 base, the J end lost 3 bases, and 9 bases lay between the germline ends. CDR1 is SNHLY and CDR2 is FYNNEI in the germline V gene. CDR3 length equals 15 residues. The CDR3 DNA is TGTGCCAGCAGTGAAGGCAGGGGGGACACCGGGGAGCTGTTTTTT. Translating gives CASSEGRGDTGELFF. Full variable domain (missing parts from reference TRBV2 and TRBJ2-2): EPEVTQTPSHQVTQMGQEVILRCVPISNHLYFYWYRQILGQKVEFLVSFYNNEISEKSEIFDDQFSVERPDGSNFTLKIRSTKLEDSAMYFCASSEGRGDTGELFFGEGSRLTVL.

V is TRBV5-6 and J is TRBJ2-1, with TRBD1 matching over 8 bases. Germline assignment: CDR1 SGHDT and CDR2 YYEEEE. V was clipped by 7 bases and J by 3 bases; unmatched bases: 9. The length of the CDR3 is 15 residues. Here the CDR3 reads CASFNLDRVYNEQFF. The CDR3 DNA is TGTGCCAGCTTTAACTTGGACAGGGTCTACAATGAGCAGTTCTTC.

J is TRBJ1-2 and V is TRBV28; 9 bases agree with TRBD1. Trimming removed 5 bases from V and 7 bases from J; junction bases left unmatched: 11. This CDR3 contains 15 residues. Germline assignment: CDR1 MDHEN and CDR2 SYDVKM. Here the CDR3 reads CASSPPWDRVGGYTF. The CDR3 bases are TGTGCCAGCAGTCCCCCCTGGGACAGGGTCGGTGGCTACACCTTC.

The chain combines TRBV7-9 with TRBJ1-1; D is possibly TRBD1 (5 bases). Germline loops: CDR1 SEHNR, CDR2 FQNEAQ (reference sequence). Trimming stripped 10 bases from V and 1 base from J, with 19 bases between. This CDR3 has 15 amino acids. DNA of the CDR3: TGTGCCATATTAGGCGGGGCAAGAGGGAACACTGAAGCTTTCTTT. Protein: CAILGGARGNTEAFF.

The rearrangement joins TRBV27 to TRBJ2-1, with 9 bases aligning to TRBD2. The CDR3 extends over 16 amino acids. V lost 2 bases to trimming and J lost 9 bases; unmatched junction nucleotides: 11. CDR1 is MNHEY and CDR2 is SMNVEV in the germline V gene (reference sequence). CDR3 amino acids: CASSLEPAGGVSEQFF. In nucleotides, the CDR3 is TGTGCCAGCAGTTTAGAGCCGGCGGGAGGGGTATCTGAGCAGTTCTTC.

The V call is TRBV9, the J call TRBJ2-1, with TRBD1 as a possible D gene (5 bases). Germline values: CDR1 SGDLS, CDR2 YYNGEE. V gave up 2 bases and J gave up 1 base, with 13 bases separating them. The CDR3 consists of 16 residues. In nucleotides, the CDR3 is TGTGCCAGCAGCGTCAACACAGGAATATCCTACAATGAGCAGTTCTTC. This gives the protein CASSVNTGISYNEQFF.

This rearrangement joins TRBV11-3 to TRBJ1-1; tentatively, D is TRBD1 (5 bases). This CDR3 is built from 12 residues. The V and J ends lost 5 bases and 3 bases respectively, with 7 bases between them. The germline V gene encodes CDR1 SGHNT and CDR2 YENEEA. CDR3 bases: TGTGCCAGCAGCCGGGGGGACACTGAAGCTTTCTTT. It is translated as CASSRGDTEAFF.

The CDR3 region is CASSLAGVSTDTQYF. CDR3 in DNA: TGTGCCAGCAGCTTAGCCGGGGTATCCACAGATACGCAGTATTTT. The rearrangement links TRBV7-2 to TRBJ2-3, with D possibly being TRBD2 (5 bases). Per the germline V gene, CDR1 is SGHTA and CDR2 is FQGNSA. Trimming pared 0 bases from V and 2 bases from J, leaving 9 bases between. The CDR3 has 15 amino acids.

DNA for the CDR3: TGTGCCAGCAGTGAAGCCGTCAGGGGGAATGGCTACACCTTC. This sequence encodes CASSEAVRGNGYTF. The rearrangement joins TRBV6-1 to TRBJ1-2; 7 bases fit TRBD1. This CDR3 is built from 14 residues. CDR1 is MNHNS, CDR2 SASEGT, per germline. The trim removed 0 bases at V and 6 bases at J, leaving 4 bases unmatched.

This clone has a single count. The chain couples TRBV19 to TRBJ2-1; D is perhaps TRBD1 (5 bases). The CDR3 runs to 18 residues. Germline CDR1 and CDR2: LNHDA and SQIVND (reference sequence). Trimming removed 5 bases from V and 6 bases from J, with 26 bases in between. The chain's CDR3 is CASSSPSWGQTTGNEQFF. The CDR3 DNA is TGTGCCAGTAGTTCACCAAGTTGGGGCCAGACGACTGGCAATGAGCAGTTCTTC.

This clone showed up just a few times. The chain is built from TRBV28 and TRBJ1-2; TRBD1 agrees at 7 bases. The CDR3 contains 19 residues. CDR1 is MDHEN and CDR2 is SYDVKM in the germline V gene. V gave up 1 base and J gave up 0 bases; unmatched junction bases: 14. The CDR3 nucleotides read TGTGCCAGCAGTTTATCTCCCCTCCGCAGGGGGTCCACTAACTATGGCTACACCTTC. Translating it yields CASSLSPLRRGSTNYGYTF.

The V and J genes are TRBV29-1 and TRBJ1-3, with 7 bases fitting TRBD1. The CDR3 runs to 13 residues. With V trimmed by 4 bases and J by 4 bases, 4 bases remained unmatched. CDR1 is SQVTM and CDR2 is ANQGSEA in the germline V gene. The CDR3 nucleotides are TGCAGCGTTGCGGGACAGCTAGGAAACACCATATATTTT. Encoded protein: CSVAGQLGNTIYF. The entire variable domain, with the rest obtained from reference TRBV29-1 and TRBJ1-3, is as follows: SAVISQKPSRDICQRGTSLTIQCQVDSQVTMMFWYRQQPGQSLTLIATANQGSEATYESGFVIDKFPISRPNLTFSTLTVSNMSPEDSSIYLCSVAGQLGNTIYFGEGSWLTVV.

The chain carries TRBV6-5 and TRBJ1-1; weak D call: TRBD1 (6 bases). Germline-derived CDR1 and CDR2 are MNHEY and SVGAGI. V lost 7 bases to trimming and J lost 2 bases, with 17 bases between them. The CDR3 is made up of 15 amino acids. The CDR3 reads CASKIDTGHNTEAFF. CDR3 DNA sequence: TGTGCCAGCAAAATCGACACGGGACATAACACTGAAGCTTTCTTT.

The chain is built from TRBV11-2 and TRBJ1-4; a possible D gene is TRBD1 (5 bases). Per the germline V gene, CDR1 is SGHAT and CDR2 is FQNNGV. V was pared by 4 bases and J by 6 bases, with 15 bases between. CDR3 length: 15 amino acids. CDR3 sequence reads: CASSSLGLFDEKLFF. The CDR3 region has the DNA TGTGCCAGCAGCTCCCTGGGGCTATTTGATGAAAAACTGTTTTTT.

V is TRBV6-5 and J is TRBJ1-6; no firm D call. The ends were cut back, 2 bases at V and 8 bases at J, with 7 bases in the middle. This CDR3 is built from 13 residues. In germline, CDR1 is MNHEY, CDR2 SVGAGI. CDR3 sequence (DNA): TGTGCCAGCAGTTACATATTTGATTCACCCCTCCACTTT. This gives the protein CASSYIFDSPLHF.

This clone was seen ten or more times. CDR3 nucleotides: TGTGCCAGCAGCTCTCCTTATAAGCGGGGGGGCCTCAAGTTCTTC. It is translated as CASSSPYKRGGLKFF. The chain joins TRBV7-8 to TRBJ2-1, with 10 bases that match TRBD2. Losses at the gene ends were 4 bases for V and 14 bases for J; bases not matched to a gene: 14. The germline V gene encodes CDR1 SGHVS and CDR2 FQNEAQ. This CDR3 contains 15 residues.